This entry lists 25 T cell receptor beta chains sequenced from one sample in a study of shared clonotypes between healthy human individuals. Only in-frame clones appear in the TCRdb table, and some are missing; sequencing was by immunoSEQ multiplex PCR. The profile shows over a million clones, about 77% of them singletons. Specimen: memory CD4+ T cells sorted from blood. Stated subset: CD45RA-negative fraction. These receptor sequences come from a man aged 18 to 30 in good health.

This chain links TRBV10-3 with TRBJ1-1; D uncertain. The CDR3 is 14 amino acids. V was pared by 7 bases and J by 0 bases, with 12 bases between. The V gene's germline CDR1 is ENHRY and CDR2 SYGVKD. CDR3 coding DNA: TGTGCCATCACTGACCCATTACTGAACACTGAAGCTTTCTTT. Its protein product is CAITDPLLNTEAFF.

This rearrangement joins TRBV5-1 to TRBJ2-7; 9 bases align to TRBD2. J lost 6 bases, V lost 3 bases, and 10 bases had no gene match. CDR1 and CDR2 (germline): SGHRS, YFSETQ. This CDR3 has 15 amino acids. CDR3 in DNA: TGCGCCAGCAGCTCTTCTAGCGGGAAGTCAGGCGAGCAGTACTTC. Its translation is CASSSSSGKSGEQYF.

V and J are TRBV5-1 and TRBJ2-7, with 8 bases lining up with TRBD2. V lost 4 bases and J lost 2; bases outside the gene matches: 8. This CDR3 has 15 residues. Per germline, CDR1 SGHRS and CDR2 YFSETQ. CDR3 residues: CASSTQSGGAYEQYF. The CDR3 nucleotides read TGCGCCAGCAGCACTCAGAGCGGGGGCGCCTACGAGCAGTACTTC.

Here the CDR3 reads CASANTVRGNQPQHF. DNA of the CDR3: TGTGCCAGCGCGAACACAGTCCGGGGGAATCAGCCCCAGCATTTT. The V call is TRBV19, the J call TRBJ1-5; D possibly corresponds to TRBD1 (5 bases). Per the germline V gene, CDR1 is LNHDA and CDR2 is SQIVND (reference sequence). This CDR3 is built from 15 residues. V shed 9 bases and J shed 4 bases, with 19 bases lying between them. Complete variable domain (other parts from reference TRBV19 and TRBJ1-5): DGGITQSPKYLFRKEGQNVTLSCEQNLNHDAMYWYRQDPGQGLRLIYYSQIVNDFQKGDIAEGYSVSREKKESFPLTVTSAQKNPTAFYLCASANTVRGNQPQHFGDGTRLSIL.

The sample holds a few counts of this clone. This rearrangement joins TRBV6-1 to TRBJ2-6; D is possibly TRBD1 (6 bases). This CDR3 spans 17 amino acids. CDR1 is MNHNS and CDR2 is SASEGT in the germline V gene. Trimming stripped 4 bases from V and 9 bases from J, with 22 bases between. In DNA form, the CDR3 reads TGTGCCAGCAGTGCTTCCCACTGGACAGCACAACGCAACGTCCTGACTTTC. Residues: CASSASHWTAQRNVLTF.

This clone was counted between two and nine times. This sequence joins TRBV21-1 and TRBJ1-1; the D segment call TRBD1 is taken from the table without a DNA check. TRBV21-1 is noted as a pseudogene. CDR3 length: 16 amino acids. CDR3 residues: CASPWGRTAMNTEAFF. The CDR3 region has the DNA TGTGCCAGCCCGTGGGGAAGGACAGCGATGAACACTGAAGCTTTCTTT.

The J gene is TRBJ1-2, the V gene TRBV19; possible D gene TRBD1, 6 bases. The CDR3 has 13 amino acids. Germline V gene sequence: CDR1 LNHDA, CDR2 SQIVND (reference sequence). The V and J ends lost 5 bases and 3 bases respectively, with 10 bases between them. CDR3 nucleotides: TGTGCCAGTAGTCGGGACACCTACTATGGCTACACCTTC. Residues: CASSRDTYYGYTF.

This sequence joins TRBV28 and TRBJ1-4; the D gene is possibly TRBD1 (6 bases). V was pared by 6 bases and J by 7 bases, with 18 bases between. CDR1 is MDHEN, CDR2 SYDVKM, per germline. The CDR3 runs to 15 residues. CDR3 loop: CASRGQTAGGEKLFF. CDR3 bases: TGTGCCAGCAGAGGACAGACAGCCGGCGGTGAAAAACTGTTTTTT.

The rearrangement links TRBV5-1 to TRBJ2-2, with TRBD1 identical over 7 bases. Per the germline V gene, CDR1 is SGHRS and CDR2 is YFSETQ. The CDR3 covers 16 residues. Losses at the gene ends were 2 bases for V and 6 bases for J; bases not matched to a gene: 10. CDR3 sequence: CASSLLGQLGSGELFF. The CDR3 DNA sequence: TGCGCCAGCAGCTTACTGGGACAGCTCGGGTCCGGGGAGCTGTTTTTT.

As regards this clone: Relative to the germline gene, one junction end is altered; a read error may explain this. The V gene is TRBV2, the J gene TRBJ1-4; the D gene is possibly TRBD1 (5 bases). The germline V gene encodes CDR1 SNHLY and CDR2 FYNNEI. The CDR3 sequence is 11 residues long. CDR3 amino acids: CASSGGQPTVF. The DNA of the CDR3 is TGTGCCAGCAGTGGGGGCCAACCAACGGTTTTT. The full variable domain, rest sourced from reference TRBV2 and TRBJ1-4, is EPEVTQTPSHQVTQMGQEVILRCVPISNHLYFYWYRQILGQKVEFLVSFYNNEISEKSEIFDDQFSVERPDGSNFTLKIRSTKLEDSAMYFCASSGGQPTVFGSGTQLSVL.

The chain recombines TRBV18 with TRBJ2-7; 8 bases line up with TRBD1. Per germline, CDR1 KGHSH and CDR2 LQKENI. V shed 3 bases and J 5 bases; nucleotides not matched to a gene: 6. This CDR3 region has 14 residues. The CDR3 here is CASSPAGGWDEQYF. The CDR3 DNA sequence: TGTGCCAGCTCACCGGCAGGGGGCTGGGACGAGCAGTACTTC.

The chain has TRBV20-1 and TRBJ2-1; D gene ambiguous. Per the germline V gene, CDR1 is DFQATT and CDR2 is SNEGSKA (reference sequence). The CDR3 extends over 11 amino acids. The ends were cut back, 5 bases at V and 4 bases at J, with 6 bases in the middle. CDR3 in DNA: TGCAGTGCTCTGATTTACAATGAGCAGTTCTTC. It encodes CSALIYNEQFF.

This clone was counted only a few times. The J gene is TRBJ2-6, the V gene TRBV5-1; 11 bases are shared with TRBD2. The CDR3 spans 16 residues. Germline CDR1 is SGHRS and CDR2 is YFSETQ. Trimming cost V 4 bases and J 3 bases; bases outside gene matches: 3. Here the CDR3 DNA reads TGCGCCAGCAGCACTAGCGGGAGTAGTGGGGCCAACGTCCTGACTTTC. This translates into CASSTSGSSGANVLTF.

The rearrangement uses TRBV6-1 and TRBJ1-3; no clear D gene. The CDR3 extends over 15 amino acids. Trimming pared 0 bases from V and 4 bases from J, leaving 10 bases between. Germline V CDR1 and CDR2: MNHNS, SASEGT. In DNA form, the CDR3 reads TGTGCCAGCAGTGAAGCTTGGACGGCAGGAAACACCATATATTTT. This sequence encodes CASSEAWTAGNTIYF.

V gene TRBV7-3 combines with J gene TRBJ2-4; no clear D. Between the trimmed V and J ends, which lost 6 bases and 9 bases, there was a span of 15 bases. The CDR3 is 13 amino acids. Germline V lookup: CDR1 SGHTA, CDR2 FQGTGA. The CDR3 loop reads CASSSDHLGIQYF. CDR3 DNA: TGTGCCAGCAGTTCCGACCACCTAGGCATTCAGTACTTC.

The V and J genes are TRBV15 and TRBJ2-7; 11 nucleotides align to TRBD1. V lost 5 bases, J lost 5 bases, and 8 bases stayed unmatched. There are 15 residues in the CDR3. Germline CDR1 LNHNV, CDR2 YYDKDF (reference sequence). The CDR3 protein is CATSQTGQGGHEQYF. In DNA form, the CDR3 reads TGTGCCACCAGCCAAACGGGACAGGGGGGCCACGAGCAGTACTTC.

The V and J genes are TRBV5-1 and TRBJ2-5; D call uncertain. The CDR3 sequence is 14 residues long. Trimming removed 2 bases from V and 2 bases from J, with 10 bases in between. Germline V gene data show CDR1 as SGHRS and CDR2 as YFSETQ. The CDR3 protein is CASSLTTAQETQYF. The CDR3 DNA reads TGCGCCAGCAGCTTAACAACAGCGCAAGAGACCCAGTACTTC.

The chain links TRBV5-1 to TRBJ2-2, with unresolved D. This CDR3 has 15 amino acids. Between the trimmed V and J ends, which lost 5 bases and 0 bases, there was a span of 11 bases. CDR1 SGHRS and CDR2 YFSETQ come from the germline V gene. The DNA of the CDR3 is TGCGCCAGCAGTGAAATAGGAACGAACACCGGGGAGCTGTTTTTT. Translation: CASSEIGTNTGELFF.

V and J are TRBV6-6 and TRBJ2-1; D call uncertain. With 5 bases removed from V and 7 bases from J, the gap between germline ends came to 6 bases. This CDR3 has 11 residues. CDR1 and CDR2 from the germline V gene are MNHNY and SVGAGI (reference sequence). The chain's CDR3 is CASSAMNEQFF. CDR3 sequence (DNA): TGTGCCAGCAGTGCGATGAATGAGCAGTTCTTC.

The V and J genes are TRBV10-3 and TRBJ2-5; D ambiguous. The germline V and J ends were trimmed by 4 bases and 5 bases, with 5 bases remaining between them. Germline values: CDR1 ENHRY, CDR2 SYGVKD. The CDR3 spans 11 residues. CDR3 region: CAISVRETQYF. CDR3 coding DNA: TGTGCCATCAGTGTAAGGGAGACCCAGTACTTC.

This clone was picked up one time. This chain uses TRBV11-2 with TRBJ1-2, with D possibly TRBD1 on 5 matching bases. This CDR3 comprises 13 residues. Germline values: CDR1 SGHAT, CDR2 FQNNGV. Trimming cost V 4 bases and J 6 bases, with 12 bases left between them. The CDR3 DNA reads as TGTGCCAGCAGCTCCGCCCCCAGGGATGGCTACACCTTC. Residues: CASSSAPRDGYTF. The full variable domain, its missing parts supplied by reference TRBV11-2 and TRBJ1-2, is EAGVAQSPRYKIIEKRQSVAFWCNPISGHATLYWYQQILGQGPKLLIQFQNNGVVDDSQLPKDRFSAERLKGVDSTLKIQPAKLEDSAVYLCASSSAPRDGYTFGSGTRLTVV.

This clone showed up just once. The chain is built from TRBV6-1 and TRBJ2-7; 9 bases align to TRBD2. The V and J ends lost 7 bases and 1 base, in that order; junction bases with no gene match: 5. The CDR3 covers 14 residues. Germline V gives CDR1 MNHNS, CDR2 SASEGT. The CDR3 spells CASTLAGLSYEQYF. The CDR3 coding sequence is TGTGCCAGCACTCTAGCGGGGCTATCCTACGAGCAGTACTTC.

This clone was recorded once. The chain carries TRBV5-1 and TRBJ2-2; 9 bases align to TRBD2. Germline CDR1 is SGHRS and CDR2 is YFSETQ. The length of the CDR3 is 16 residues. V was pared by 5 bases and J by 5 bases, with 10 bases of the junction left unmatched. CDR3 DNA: TGCGCCAGCAGGGGCGCGGTAGCGGGAGATACCGGGGAGCTGTTTTTT. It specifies CASRGAVAGDTGELFF.

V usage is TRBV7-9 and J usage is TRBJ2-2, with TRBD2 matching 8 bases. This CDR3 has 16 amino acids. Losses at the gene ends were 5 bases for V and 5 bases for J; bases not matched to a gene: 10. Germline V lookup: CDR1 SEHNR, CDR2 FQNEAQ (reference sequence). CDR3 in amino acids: CASSQRAGAGTGELFF. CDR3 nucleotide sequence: TGTGCCAGCAGCCAAAGAGCGGGGGCGGGAACCGGGGAGCTGTTTTTT. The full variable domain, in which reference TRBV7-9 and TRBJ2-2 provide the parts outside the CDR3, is DTGVSQNPRHKITKRGQNVTFRCDPISEHNRLYWYRQTLGQGPEFLTYFQNEAQLEKSRLLSDRFSAERPKGSFSTLEIQRTEQGDSAMYLCASSQRAGAGTGELFFGEGSRLTVL.

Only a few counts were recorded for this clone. CDR3 coding DNA: TGTGCCAGCAGCCTACTAGCGGACTCCTACGAGCAGTACTTC. Translated: CASSLLADSYEQYF. The chain combines TRBV7-2 with TRBJ2-7; 8 nucleotides agree with TRBD2. From germline, CDR1 is SGHTA and CDR2 FQGNSA. This CDR3 has 14 residues. V was pared by 5 bases and J by 0 bases, with 3 bases of the junction left unmatched. Based on the CDR3 plus reference TRBV7-2 and TRBJ2-7, the full variable domain is GAGVSQSPSNKVTEKGKDVELRCDPISGHTALYWYRQSLGQGLEFLIYFQGNSAPDKSGLPSDRFSAERTGGSVSTLTIQRTQQEDSAVYLCASSLLADSYEQYFGPGTRLTVT.